A selection of T cell receptor beta chains follows, all from one sample in a study of T-cell reconstitution after alpha-beta-depleted transplantation in children. One entry per CDR3 protein results from TCRdb running MiXCR on the PCR reads. The table shows fewer than 400,000 distinct CDR3 sequences, with around 21% occurring only once. The sample in question was PBMCs from the stem cell graft donor, obtained from the stem cell graft. The origin of the receptors is a human donor who donated a stem cell graft to a child with acute myeloid leukemia. Both conserved end residues are part of each CDR3. D genes are given only for firm matches. Clone size is not always given. Where it is, it says once, few, many or a class for expanded clones.

clone_size j_call v_call d_call cdr3_aa cdr3_nt
many TRBJ2-5 TRBV27 TRBD2 CASSLAGGRETQYF TGTGCCAGCAGTTTAGCGGGAGGGCGGGAGACCCAGTACTTC
many TRBJ2-1 TRBV6-5 . CASSRGPKQFF TGTGCCAGCAGCCGTGGACCCAAGCAGTTCTTC
few TRBJ2-5 TRBV12-3/TRBV12-4 . CATRGANQETQYF TGTGCCACCCGAGGGGCCAACCAAGAGACCCAGTACTTC
. TRBJ2-3 TRBV5-1 . CASSLMGRTDTQYF TGCGCCAGCAGCCTCATGGGGCGCACAGATACGCAGTATTTT
many TRBJ2-3 TRBV6-1 TRBD1 CASRPGQESDTQYF TGTGCCAGCAGGCCGGGACAGGAATCAGATACGCAGTATTTT
. TRBJ2-2 TRBV12-3/TRBV12-4 . CASSLLSLNTGELFF TGTGCCAGCAGTTTGTTGTCATTAAACACCGGGGAGCTGTTTTTT
many TRBJ2-1 TRBV24-1 TRBD2 CATSDSGTSGIYNEQFF TGTGCCACCAGTGACTCCGGGACTAGCGGGATCTACAATGAGCAGTTCTTC
. TRBJ2-1 TRBV12-3/TRBV12-4 TRBD2 CASSFLAGGVFNEQFF TGTGCCAGCAGTTTCCTAGCGGGAGGCGTCTTCAATGAGCAGTTCTTC
. TRBJ2-5 TRBV4-2 . CASSRQPVIGSWSETQYF TGTGCCAGCAGCCGCCAACCAGTTATCGGGAGTTGGTCGGAGACCCAGTACTTC
. TRBJ2-1 TRBV13 TRBD2 CASDREGVYNEQFF TGTGCCAGCGATCGGGAGGGCGTCTACAATGAGCAGTTCTTC
few TRBJ2-3 TRBV29-1 . CSVAASVPLTDTQYF TGCAGCGTTGCGGCTAGCGTACCCTTAACAGATACGCAGTATTTT
few TRBJ1-3 TRBV29-1 . CSVGDTLISGNTIYF TGCAGCGTTGGGGACACCTTGATCTCTGGAAACACCATATATTTT
. TRBJ2-7 TRBV20-1 TRBD1 CSAGTDWEQYF TGCAGTGCAGGGACAGACTGGGAGCAGTACTTC
. TRBJ2-7 TRBV6-5 TRBD2 CASSYRFNESGSGYNEQYF TGTGCCAGCAGTTACCGGTTTAACGAAAGCGGGAGCGGGTACAACGAGCAGTACTTC
. TRBJ2-1 TRBV15 TRBD2 CATSRASGMPTYNEQFF TGTGCCACCAGCAGAGCTAGCGGGATGCCCACCTACAATGAGCAGTTCTTC